Sequencing of this T cell receptor (beta chain) was carried out in a study of T cell changes during pregnancy in multiple sclerosis. V shed 4 bases and J shed 0 bases, with 13 bases lying between them. There are 14 residues in the CDR3. Germline V gene data show CDR1 as SQVTM and CDR2 as ANQGSEA. Measured with immunoSEQ multiplex PCR; TCRdb has only the in-frame clones, and not every one. Counted here are some 130,000 clones, 90% to 98% occurring once; the ten biggest clones make up over 0.35%. Here the sequenced sample was peripheral blood, taken after pregnancy. The J gene is TRBJ2-7, the V gene TRBV29-1; D possibly corresponds to TRBD1 (6 bases). The source is a female donor with multiple sclerosis, enrolled in a pregnancy study. The CDR3 coding sequence is TGCAGCGTTGCCCAGGGGCCCACCTCCTACGAGCAGTACTTC. Its translation is CSVAQGPTSYEQYF.